These T cell receptor beta chains were read from a single sample in a study of neoadjuvant nivolumab and ipilimumab in lung cancer. Only in-frame clones appear in the TCRdb table, and some are missing; sequencing was by immunoSEQ multiplex PCR. This table has some 28,000 clones, about 83% appearing once. The sample in question was tumor tissue, obtained after neoadjuvant nivolumab, alone or with ipilimumab, at or shortly before surgery. These receptors originate from an adult with non-small cell lung cancer. The CDR3 runs from the conserved cysteine through the conserved F or W. A D gene is named only where the DNA matches it firmly. Expanded clones are given a class, and other clones once, few, many or no size at all.

size: NA
V: TRBV5-1
length: 14
D: NA
J: TRBJ1-1
CDR3: CASSPSSGFAEAFF
DNA: TGCGCCAGCAGCCCAAGCTCGGGGTTCGCTGAAGCTTTCTTT

size: NA
V: TRBV2
length: 14
D: NA
J: TRBJ1-2
CDR3: CASYVRLGNYGYTF
DNA: TGTGCCAGCTACGTTCGCCTTGGCAACTATGGCTACACCTTC

size: NA
V: TRBV12-5
length: 14
D: NA
J: TRBJ2-7
CDR3: CASARDSNSYEQYF
DNA: TGTGCTAGTGCCCGGGACTCCAACTCCTACGAGCAGTACTTC

size: NA
V: TRBV7-9
length: 13
D: NA
J: TRBJ2-7
CDR3: CASSLAGGTEQYF
DNA: TGTGCCAGCAGCTTAGCGGGAGGAACCGAGCAGTACTTC

size: NA
V: TRBV6-5
length: 15
D: TRBD1
J: TRBJ1-1
CDR3: CASSSQPTGGTEAFF
DNA: TGTGCCAGCAGTTCTCAACCAACAGGGGGAACTGAAGCTTTCTTT

size: NA
V: TRBV18
length: 14
D: TRBD1
J: TRBJ1-5
CDR3: CASSLQGGDQPQHF
DNA: TGTGCCAGCTCCCTACAGGGGGGAGATCAGCCCCAGCATTTT

size: NA
V: TRBV5-5
length: 14
D: NA
J: TRBJ2-3
CDR3: CASSLVAQGDTQYF
DNA: TGTGCCAGCAGCTTGGTCGCCCAGGGAGATACGCAGTATTTT

size: NA
V: TRBV5-6
length: 15
D: TRBD1
J: TRBJ2-2
CDR3: CASSHRDRATGELFF
DNA: TGTGCCAGCAGCCACCGGGACAGGGCCACCGGGGAGCTGTTTTTT

size: NA
V: TRBV11-2
length: 13
D: NA
J: TRBJ1-1
CDR3: CASSPYPATEAFF
DNA: TGTGCCAGCAGCCCCTACCCGGCCACTGAAGCTTTCTTT

size: NA
V: TRBV6-5
length: 10
D: NA
J: TRBJ1-2
CDR3: CASFSAGYTF
DNA: TGTGCCAGCTTTTCGGCTGGCTACACCTTC

size: NA
V: TRBV13
length: 16
D: NA
J: TRBJ2-1
CDR3: CASSLGFSSSYNEQFF
DNA: TGTGCCAGCAGCTTAGGGTTTAGTAGCTCCTACAATGAGCAGTTCTTC

size: NA
V: TRBV5-8
length: 16
D: NA
J: TRBJ2-2
CDR3: CASSPTGRSADGELFF
DNA: TGTGCCAGCAGCCCGACAGGGAGGTCAGCGGACGGGGAGCTGTTTTTT

size: few
V: TRBV7-6
length: 15
D: TRBD2
J: TRBJ2-7
CDR3: CASSPLPGGTYEQYF
DNA: TGTGCCAGCAGTCCCCTCCCGGGGGGAACCTACGAGCAGTACTTC

size: NA
V: TRBV30
length: 11
D: NA
J: TRBJ1-1
CDR3: CAWSPGTEAFF
DNA: TGTGCCTGGAGTCCAGGGACGGAAGCTTTCTTT

size: NA
V: TRBV2
length: 15
D: NA
J: TRBJ2-2
CDR3: CASSETGLGSGELFF
DNA: TGTGCCAGCAGTGAAACGGGACTGGGCTCCGGGGAGCTGTTTTTT

size: NA
V: TRBV29-1
length: 15
D: TRBD1
J: TRBJ2-7
CDR3: CSVNYVRGQIYEQYF
DNA: TGCAGCGTTAACTACGTCAGGGGGCAGATCTACGAGCAGTACTTC